One sample yielded the 29 T cell receptor beta chains listed below, sequenced in a study of cytomegalovirus exposure and HLA in healthy donors. Profiled with immunoSEQ multiplex PCR; TCRdb holds only in-frame clones, not every one. The sample consists of about 150,000 clones, more than 70% of them appearing once. What was sequenced was PBMCs. The receptor set was obtained from a man aged 18 to 29 in good health and CMV-seronegative.

V gene TRBV5-4 combines with J gene TRBJ1-2; 9 nucleotides match TRBD1. The germline CDR1 and CDR2 sequences are SGHNT and YYREEE (reference sequence). The V segment lost 3 bases and the J segment 3 bases; nucleotides outside the gene matches: 9. The CDR3 has 16 amino acids. CDR3 coding DNA: TGTGCCAGCAGCTCCGGACAGGGGAAAATTGACTATGGCTACACCTTC. This gives the protein CASSSGQGKIDYGYTF.

The chain recombines TRBV5-1 with TRBJ2-7, with 10 bases that match TRBD1. This CDR3 comprises 16 residues. Germline V gene lookup returns CDR1 SGHRS and CDR2 YFSETQ. V lost 0 bases and J lost 4; bases outside the gene matches: 7. This chain's CDR3 is CASSLGGTGDTYEQYF. As DNA, the CDR3 is TGCGCCAGCAGCTTGGGCGGGACAGGGGATACATACGAGCAGTACTTC.

This clone came up once. The rearrangement uses TRBV7-9 and TRBJ2-7; 7 positions match TRBD2. The length of the CDR3 is 13 residues. CDR1 SEHNR and CDR2 FQNEAQ come from the germline V gene (reference sequence). V was clipped by 5 bases and J by 3 bases; unmatched bases: 4. The chain's CDR3 is CASSPGTIYEQYF. The CDR3, as DNA: TGTGCCAGCAGCCCCGGGACTATCTACGAGCAGTACTTC.

The rearrangement joins TRBV6-6 to TRBJ1-2, with D possibly matching TRBD1 (5 bases). With 6 bases removed from V and 0 bases from J, the gap between germline ends came to 11 bases. Germline-derived CDR1 and CDR2 are MNHNY and SVGAGI (reference sequence). CDR3 length equals 14 residues. CDR3 in amino acids: CASSWTKANYGYTF. DNA of the CDR3: TGTGCCAGCAGCTGGACAAAAGCTAACTATGGCTACACCTTC.

This clone was seen a single time. The chain is built from TRBV6-6 and TRBJ1-1; the match to TRBD1 covers 9 bases. The CDR3 loop spans 15 amino acids. V lost 0 bases to trimming and J lost 6 bases; unmatched junction nucleotides: 5. The germline V gene encodes CDR1 MNHNY and CDR2 SVGAGI (reference sequence). In nucleotides, the CDR3 is TGTGCCAGCAGTTACTCGTCACAGGGGGCCCCTGAAGCTTTCTTT. The encoded protein is CASSYSSQGAPEAFF.

The chain couples TRBV10-3 to TRBJ2-3; D is uncertain. V was cut by 1 base and J by 2 bases, with 7 bases left in between. The germline gives CDR1 ENHRY, CDR2 SYGVKD. This CDR3 region has 14 residues. The CDR3: CAISEFRFTDTQYF. CDR3 DNA: TGTGCCATCAGTGAGTTCCGGTTCACAGATACGCAGTATTTT.

The chain recombines TRBV7-9 with TRBJ2-5, with TRBD1 as a possible D gene (5 bases). The V gene's germline CDR1 is SEHNR and CDR2 FQNEAQ (reference sequence). V shed 2 bases and J shed 5 bases, with 9 bases lying between them. The length of the CDR3 is 13 residues. The CDR3 loop is CASSLSRAETQYF. The CDR3 bases are TGTGCCAGCAGCTTATCCAGGGCTGAGACCCAGTACTTC.

The chain uses TRBV13 and TRBJ2-7, with D uncertain. The germline V gene has CDR1 PRHDT and CDR2 FYEKMQ (reference sequence). Trimming left V 0 bases short and J 1 base short, with 7 bases between. This CDR3 comprises 14 residues. CDR3 sequence reads: CASSLGTFSYEQYF. The CDR3 nucleotides read TGTGCCAGCAGCTTAGGGACTTTTTCCTACGAGCAGTACTTC.

V usage is TRBV7-2 and J usage is TRBJ1-5; 7 bases fit TRBD1. Germline V gene data show CDR1 as SGHTA and CDR2 as FQGNSA. The V gene end was trimmed by 4 bases and the J gene end by 6 bases; junction bases not matched to a gene: 3. This CDR3 is built from 13 residues. CDR3 residues: CASSSTGVQPQHF. The CDR3 nucleotides read TGTGCCAGCAGCTCCACAGGGGTTCAGCCCCAGCATTTT.

The rearrangement joins TRBV28 to TRBJ1-5, with D possibly matching TRBD1 (5 bases). V was clipped by 5 bases and J by 6 bases, with 17 bases between them. In germline, CDR1 is MDHEN, CDR2 SYDVKM. The CDR3 extends over 15 amino acids. CDR3 sequence: CASSRAEGTSQPQHF. CDR3 nucleotide sequence: TGTGCCAGCAGTCGGGCGGAGGGGACCAGTCAGCCCCAGCATTTT.

This chain connects TRBV28 to TRBJ1-3; the D gene is possibly TRBD1 (6 bases). The V end lost 7 bases, the J end lost 4 bases, and 14 bases lay between the germline ends. The CDR3 is made up of 14 amino acids. Germline V CDR1 and CDR2: MDHEN, SYDVKM. As DNA, the CDR3 is TGTGCCAGCAACCCCGGACAGATCGGAAACACCATATATTTT. Its protein product is CASNPGQIGNTIYF. The full variable domain, its missing parts supplied by reference TRBV28 and TRBJ1-3, is DVKVTQSSRYLVKRTGEKVFLECVQDMDHENMFWYRQDPGLGLRLIYFSYDVKMKEKGDIPEGYSVSREKKERFSLILESASTNQTSMYLCASNPGQIGNTIYFGEGSWLTVV.

This sequence joins TRBV15 and TRBJ2-1, with D perhaps matching TRBD2 (5 bases). Per germline, CDR1 LNHNV and CDR2 YYDKDF (reference sequence). The ends were cut back, 2 bases at V and 0 bases at J, with 17 bases in the middle. CDR3 length: 18 amino acids. The CDR3 here is CATSRHVREILSYNEQFF. The CDR3 DNA reads as TGTGCCACCAGCAGACATGTGAGGGAGATCCTCTCCTACAATGAGCAGTTCTTC. The whole variable domain, filled in from reference TRBV15 and TRBJ2-1, reads DAMVIQNPRYQVTQFGKPVTLSCSQTLNHNVMYWYQQKSSQAPKLLFHYYDKDFNNEADTPDNFQSRRPNTSFCFLDIRSPGLGDTAMYLCATSRHVREILSYNEQFFGPGTRLTVL.

This sequence joins TRBV6-5 and TRBJ1-2; D might be TRBD1 (5 bases). This CDR3 is built from 14 residues. Germline V gene data show CDR1 as MNHEY and CDR2 as SVGAGI. Trimming pared 5 bases from V and 5 bases from J, leaving 15 bases between. Here the CDR3 reads CASSGTGRGYGYTF. The CDR3 DNA reads as TGTGCCAGCAGTGGGACTGGTAGAGGGTATGGCTACACCTTC.

The CDR3 bases are TGTGCCAGCAGTGAATCTCGTGGCGGGACAGGGGACGAGCAGTACTTC. As protein: CASSESRGGTGDEQYF. The rearrangement links TRBV6-1 to TRBJ2-7; TRBD1 agrees at 10 bases. This CDR3 comprises 16 residues. V was clipped by 2 bases and J by 5 bases; unmatched bases: 9. Germline lookup yields CDR1 MNHNS and CDR2 SASEGT.

This clone was seen more than once but under ten times. The gene calls are TRBV6-6 and TRBJ2-5; tentative D call: TRBD2 (5 bases). With 1 base removed from V and 3 bases from J, the gap between germline ends came to 9 bases. The germline V gene has CDR1 MNHNY and CDR2 SVGAGI (reference sequence). This CDR3 is built from 14 residues. The CDR3 sequence is CASSYFRGEETQYF. The CDR3 DNA follows: TGTGCCAGCAGTTACTTCCGGGGTGAAGAGACCCAGTACTTC.

The chain joins TRBV2 to TRBJ2-7; D not resolved. V lost 0 bases to trimming and J lost 3 bases, with 12 bases between them. Germline CDR1 SNHLY, CDR2 FYNNEI. The CDR3 has 15 residues. The CDR3 DNA reads as TGTGCCAGCAGTGAAGCAGCACAGAAACACTACGAGCAGTACTTC. It is translated as CASSEAAQKHYEQYF.

This rearrangement joins TRBV18 to TRBJ1-1, with 9 positions matching TRBD1. Germline CDR1 and CDR2: KGHSH and LQKENI. Trimming took 8 bases from V and 9 from J; bases not matched to a gene: 10. This CDR3 has 13 residues. This CDR3 is CASDPGQGIQAFF. CDR3 nucleotides: TGTGCCAGCGACCCGGGACAGGGAATACAAGCTTTCTTT. The full variable domain, in which reference TRBV18 and TRBJ1-1 provide the parts outside the CDR3, is NAGVMQNPRHLVRRRGQEARLRCSPMKGHSHVYWYRQLPEEGLKFMVYLQKENIIDESGMPKERFSAEFPKEGPSILRIQQVVRGDSAAYFCASDPGQGIQAFFGQGTRLTVV.

The chain recombines TRBV27 with TRBJ2-7; D possibly corresponds to TRBD1 (5 bases). The germline CDR1 and CDR2 sequences are MNHEY and SMNVEV (reference sequence). V lost 2 bases, J lost 0 bases, and 17 bases lay in between. This CDR3 spans 17 amino acids. CDR3 nucleotide sequence: TGTGCCAGCAGTTTAACCAGGGCCCCCGACAGCTCCTACGAGCAGTACGTC. Its translation: CASSLTRAPDSSYEQYV.

The chain joins TRBV28 to TRBJ1-4; D is unresolved. This CDR3 is 13 amino acids long. V shed 2 bases and J shed 8 bases, with 9 bases lying between them. The germline CDR1 and CDR2 sequences are MDHEN and SYDVKM. The CDR3, as DNA: TGTGCCAGCAGTTTAGAGGGAGGGGAAAAACTGTTTTTT. Residues: CASSLEGGEKLFF.

V is TRBV11-3 and J is TRBJ2-2; 7 bases agree with TRBD1. Germline V CDR1 and CDR2: SGHNT, YENEEA. This CDR3 has 15 amino acids. V dropped 7 bases and J dropped 4; count of bases not matched to a gene: 9. The CDR3 protein is CASNKGALTTGELFF. CDR3 coding DNA: TGTGCCAGCAATAAGGGGGCGCTGACCACCGGGGAGCTGTTTTTT.

The chain is built from TRBV5-1 and TRBJ2-1, with a tentative D call TRBD1 (6 bases). The CDR3 runs 16 residues. The V and J ends lost 0 bases and 8 bases respectively, with 18 bases between them. The germline CDR1 and CDR2 sequences are SGHRS and YFSETQ. CDR3 region: CASSLAVAPRQDEQFF. CDR3 bases: TGCGCCAGCAGCTTGGCCGTGGCTCCTCGACAGGATGAGCAGTTCTTC.

This clone appeared a few times. This chain uses TRBV10-3 with TRBJ2-1; TRBD1 is a possible D gene (5 bases). The ends were cut back, 8 bases at V and 4 bases at J, with 9 bases in the middle. The CDR3 has 12 amino acids. The germline gives CDR1 ENHRY, CDR2 SYGVKD. The CDR3 DNA follows: TGTGCCATCCTCCGACAGTACAATGAGCAGTTCTTC. Translating gives CAILRQYNEQFF.

The V and J genes are TRBV5-1 and TRBJ2-1, with 8 positions matching TRBD2. V lost 0 bases and J lost 6; bases outside the gene matches: 8. The CDR3 totals 16 residues. CDR1 is SGHRS and CDR2 is YFSETQ in the germline V gene. CDR3 sequence (DNA): TGCGCCAGCAGCTTGGGGTCCGGGAGGGCAATCAATGAGCAGTTCTTC. It encodes CASSLGSGRAINEQFF.

This chain uses TRBV27 with TRBJ2-1, with 7 bases identical to TRBD1. V lost 8 bases to trimming and J lost 4 bases; unmatched junction nucleotides: 8. This CDR3 is 14 amino acids long. CDR1 is MNHEY, CDR2 SMNVEV, per germline (reference sequence). In DNA form, the CDR3 reads TGTGCCAGCTCTGACAGGGAAATTTACAATGAGCAGTTCTTC. Translated, it gives CASSDREIYNEQFF.

The CDR3 DNA sequence: TGTGCCAGCAGCTTAGCTAGCGGGGCCCATCAGCCCCAGCATTTT. Translated: CASSLASGAHQPQHF. The chain couples TRBV7-8 to TRBJ1-5; a weak D match, TRBD1 (5 bases). The CDR3 has 15 amino acids. Trimming pared 0 bases from V and 5 bases from J, leaving 11 bases between. Germline V gives CDR1 SGHVS, CDR2 FQNEAQ.

The chain combines TRBV25-1 with TRBJ1-2; TRBD1 is a possible D gene (5 bases). Germline CDR1 and CDR2: MGHDK and SYGVNS. Trimming removed 0 bases from V and 4 bases from J, with 12 bases in between. CDR3 length: 15 residues. This CDR3 reads CASSEYRWGSYGYTF. The CDR3 coding sequence is TGTGCCAGCAGTGAATATAGGTGGGGCAGCTATGGCTACACCTTC.

V and J are TRBV13 and TRBJ2-3, with TRBD1 as a possible D gene (5 bases). The CDR3 totals 14 residues. Germline V CDR1 and CDR2: PRHDT, FYEKMQ (reference sequence). V lost 4 bases and J lost 2, with 10 bases in between. The DNA of the CDR3 is TGTGCCAGCAGCTCAACAGGATACACAGATACGCAGTATTTT. It codes for CASSSTGYTDTQYF. The full variable domain, rest sourced from reference TRBV13 and TRBJ2-3, is AAGVIQSPRHLIKEKRETATLKCYPIPRHDTVYWYQQGPGQDPQFLISFYEKMQSDKGSIPDRFSAQQFSDYHSELNMSSLELGDSALYFCASSSTGYTDTQYFGPGTRLTVL.

The CDR3 nucleotides are TGCGCCAGCTCTAGGGGGCGAGACACTGAAGCTTTCTTT. Translation: CASSRGRDTEAFF. The chain couples TRBV5-1 to TRBJ1-1; 7 bases are shared with TRBD1. Germline lookup yields CDR1 SGHRS and CDR2 YFSETQ. Trimming took 7 bases from V and 3 from J; bases not matched to a gene: 6. The CDR3 sequence is 13 residues long.

The table lists this clone with a few counts. CDR3 sequence: CASSSRTASYGYTF. The CDR3 DNA reads as TGTGCCAGCAGTTCACGGACAGCCTCCTATGGCTACACCTTC. The chain is built from TRBV28 and TRBJ1-2, with a tentative D call TRBD1 (6 bases). Trimming shortened V by 4 bases and J by 4 bases, and 13 bases separated the two germline ends. The CDR3 is 14 residues long. Germline V gene sequence: CDR1 MDHEN, CDR2 SYDVKM.